Sequencing of this TCR beta chain was carried out in a study of blood T cell repertoires in COVID-19. The wider study: Material from acute and convalescent COVID-19 was sourced from the United States, Italy and Spain. PBMCs, B-cell-depleted T cells, or T cells provided the cDNA or gDNA that made up the material.

Methods used by the authors: Quantification of nucleated cells was approximated via reference gene primer amplification. Profiling relied on immunoSEQ multiplex PCR, and the TCRdb table lists in-frame clones only, not all of them. V and J calls and clone size are copied from that table; D and trimming were computed from the DNA. The profile shows 390,000 or so clones, more than 80% of them singletons. This clone occurred once. Patients of the Seattle cohort, enrolled during active infection, were followed longitudinally. Per the germline V gene, CDR1 is MNHEY and CDR2 is SMNVEV (reference sequence). Between the trimmed V and J ends, which lost 8 bases and 1 base, there was a span of 13 bases. The CDR3 sequence is 14 residues long.

The chain carries TRBV27 and TRBJ2-3; D is ambiguous. The sample comprised peripheral blood. The receptor's source is a woman aged 25 to 39 with COVID-19, enrolled during active disease. The CDR3 reads CASRSRGGTDTQYF. CDR3 in DNA: TGTGCCAGCCGGTCTCGAGGAGGCACAGATACGCAGTATTTT.